This T cell receptor beta chain comes out of a study of regulatory T cells in long-lasting Graves disease. About the study: Antithyroid drugs had been taken under 3 months by newly diagnosed Graves' patients.

The V segment lost 3 bases and the J segment 8 bases; nucleotides outside the gene matches: 6. Germline values: CDR1 SGHNT, CDR2 YYREEE (reference sequence). This CDR3 has 14 residues. Indicated time point: newly diagnosed GD, antithyroid drugs for less than 3 months. RNA from PBMCs was the source of the TCR library. HTBI primers from iRepertoire and Arm-PCR of CDR3 regions yielded the TCR beta libraries. In the study's own analysis: The samples yielded approximately 62 TRBV and roughly 15 TRBJ segments. Via MiXCR, TCRdb re-called the multiplex PCR reads, giving one row per CDR3 protein. The V and J calls were determined by TCRdb, not by the authors. Found here are roughly 400,000 distinct CDR3 sequences, approximately 16% of them singletons; the top ten hold approximately 7.6%. This sample was also put to use in a study of T cells in Graves' hyperthyroidism and ophthalmopathy. That source notes: With a duration under 2 months, the hyperthyroidism was newly diagnosed in patients aged 18 to 65. TCR CDR3 regions were first amplified by RT-PCR with HTBI primers.

This TCR was sampled from a woman between 40 and 50 years old with Graves disease. The chain combines TRBV5-4 with TRBJ2-1; 9 positions match TRBD2. This specimen consisted of peripheral blood mononuclear cells (PBMCs), obtained at new diagnosis, from a patient treated with antithyroid drugs. In DNA, the CDR3 is TGTGCCAGCAGCTCCTTAGCGGGAGAATATGAGCAGTTCTTC. Encoded protein: CASSSLAGEYEQFF.